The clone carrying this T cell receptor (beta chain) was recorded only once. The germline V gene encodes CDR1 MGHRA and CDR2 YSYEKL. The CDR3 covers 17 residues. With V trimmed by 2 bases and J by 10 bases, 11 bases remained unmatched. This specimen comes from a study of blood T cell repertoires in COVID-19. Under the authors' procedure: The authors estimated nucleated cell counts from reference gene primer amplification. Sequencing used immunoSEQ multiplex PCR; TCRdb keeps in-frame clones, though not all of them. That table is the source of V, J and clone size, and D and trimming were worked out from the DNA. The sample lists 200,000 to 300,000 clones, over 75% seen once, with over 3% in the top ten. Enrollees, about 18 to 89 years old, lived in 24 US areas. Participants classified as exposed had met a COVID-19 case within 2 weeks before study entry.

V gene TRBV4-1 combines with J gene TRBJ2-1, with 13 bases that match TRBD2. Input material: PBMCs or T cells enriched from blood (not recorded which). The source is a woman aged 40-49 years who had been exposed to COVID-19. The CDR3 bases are TGCGCCAGCAGCCAAAGGTCAACTAGCGGGGGGGCTGGAGAGCAGTTCTTC. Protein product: CASSQRSTSGGAGEQFF.